One sample yielded the 6 T cell receptor beta chains listed below, sequenced in a study of vaccination and CD4 T cells after COVID-19. Sequenced with the Oncomine TCR Beta short-read assay was DNA taken from cultured CD4+ T cells. TCRdb called the PCR reads again in MiXCR, with one record for every CDR3 protein. The data hold roughly 26,000 distinct CDR3 sequences, with roughly a third observed a single time. Antigens of these TCRs are unknown. The time point here: late sampling 161 to 241 days after vaccination in three convalescent patients. Treatment here: roughly 11-day PBMC culture with coronavirus spike peptide pools or control peptides (ViraFEST assay). The input for sequencing was CD4+ T cells from blood, cultured in vitro, taken about 7 months after SARS-CoV-2 vaccination. These receptors were taken from a human donor who had recovered from COVID-19.

The chain links TRBV12-3 or TRBV12-4 to TRBJ1-1; no reliable D call. V was clipped by 6 bases and J by 1 base, with 12 bases between them. The CDR3 covers 14 residues. The CDR3 nucleotides read TGTGCCAGCAGACTCGGACGTACGAACACTGAAGCTTTCTTT. This translates into CASRLGRTNTEAFF.

The chain employs TRBV6-1 and TRBJ2-5; 7 nucleotides agree with TRBD2. CDR1 and CDR2 (germline): MNHNS, SASEGT. The V gene end was trimmed by 6 bases and the J gene end by 6 bases; junction bases not matched to a gene: 25. This CDR3 comprises 19 residues. CDR3 region: CASSKRLAFDVYKLQTQYF. CDR3 nucleotide sequence: TGTGCCAGCAGCAAGAGACTAGCTTTCGACGTCTATAAACTGCAGACCCAGTACTTC.

This chain uses TRBV5-8 with TRBJ2-3; 11 nucleotides line up with TRBD2. V shed 0 bases and J 0 bases; nucleotides not matched to a gene: 0. The CDR3 is 16 residues long. The germline CDR1 and CDR2 sequences are SGHTS and YDEGEE. Here the CDR3 DNA reads TGTGCCAGCAGCTTGGGGACTAGCGGGAGCACAGATACGCAGTATTTT. This codes for CASSLGTSGSTDTQYF.

CDR3 DNA sequence: TGCAGTGCTAGAGGTAGCGGGGGCTCCTACGAGCAGTACTTC. The encoded protein is CSARGSGGSYEQYF. The rearrangement joins TRBV20-1 to TRBJ2-7, with TRBD2 matching 9 bases. This CDR3 is built from 14 residues. Germline lookup yields CDR1 DFQATT and CDR2 SNEGSKA (reference sequence). The J segment lost 0 bases and the V segment lost 1 base, leaving 1 base of the junction unmatched.

This chain connects TRBV6-1 to TRBJ2-7; 13 bases are shared with TRBD2. CDR1 and CDR2 (germline): MNHNS, SASEGT. The V and J ends lost 4 bases and 3 bases, in that order; junction bases with no gene match: 9. The CDR3 totals 17 residues. Written as DNA, the CDR3 is TGTGCCAGCAGTGCAGGATTGGGACTAGCGGGAAGCTACGAGCAGTACTTC. Amino acid sequence: CASSAGLGLAGSYEQYF.

The chain couples TRBV25-1 to TRBJ1-3, with D uncertain. This CDR3 comprises 13 residues. V was pared by 3 bases and J by 1 base, with 4 bases between. Looked up from germline, CDR1 is MGHDK and CDR2 is SYGVNS. The CDR3 spells CASSEWSGNTIYF. Written as DNA, the CDR3 is TGTGCCAGCAGTGAGTGGTCTGGAAACACCATATATTTT.